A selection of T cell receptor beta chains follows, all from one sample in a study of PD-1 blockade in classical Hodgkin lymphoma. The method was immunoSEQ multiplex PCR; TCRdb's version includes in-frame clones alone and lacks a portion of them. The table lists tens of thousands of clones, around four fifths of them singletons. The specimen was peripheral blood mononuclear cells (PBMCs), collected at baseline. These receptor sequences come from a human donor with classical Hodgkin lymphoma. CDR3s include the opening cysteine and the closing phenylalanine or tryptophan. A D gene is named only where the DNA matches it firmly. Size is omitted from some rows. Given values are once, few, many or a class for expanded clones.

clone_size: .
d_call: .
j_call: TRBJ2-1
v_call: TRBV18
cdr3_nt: TGTGCCAGCTCACCACCCTTTGGGGGCATAGAGCAGTTCTTC
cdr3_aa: CASSPPFGGIEQFF

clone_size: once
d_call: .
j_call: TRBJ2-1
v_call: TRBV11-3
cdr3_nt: TGTGCCAGCAGCTCCAGGGGGGTCTACAATGAGCAGTTCTTC
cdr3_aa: CASSSRGVYNEQFF

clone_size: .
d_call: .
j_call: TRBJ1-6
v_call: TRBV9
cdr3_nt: TGTGCCAGCAGCGGAGGAGGGTGGGCCAATTATAATTCACCCCTCCACTTT
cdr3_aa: CASSGGGWANYNSPLHF

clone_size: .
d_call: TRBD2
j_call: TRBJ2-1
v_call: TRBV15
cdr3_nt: TGTGCCACCAGCGGGGGGGGACTAGCGGGGTTTGGGAATGAGCAGTTCTTC
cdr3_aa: CATSGGGLAGFGNEQFF

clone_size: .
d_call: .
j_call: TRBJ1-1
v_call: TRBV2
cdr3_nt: TGTGCCAGCAAGACAGAGATGAACACTGAAGCTTTCTTT
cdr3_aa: CASKTEMNTEAFF

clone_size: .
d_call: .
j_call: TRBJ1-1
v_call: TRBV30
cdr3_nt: TGTGCCTGGAGGGGGGGCGCGGGCACTGAAGCTTTCTTT
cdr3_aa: CAWRGGAGTEAFF

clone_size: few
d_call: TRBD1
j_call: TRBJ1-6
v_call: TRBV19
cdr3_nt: TGTGCCAGTCGCTTGGGGACAGTCTATAATTCACCCCTCCACTTT
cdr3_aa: CASRLGTVYNSPLHF

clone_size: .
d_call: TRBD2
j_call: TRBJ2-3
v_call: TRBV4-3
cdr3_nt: TGCGCCAGCAGCCTCCAACTAGCGGGGGACACTAGCACAGATACGCAGTATTTT
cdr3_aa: CASSLQLAGDTSTDTQYF

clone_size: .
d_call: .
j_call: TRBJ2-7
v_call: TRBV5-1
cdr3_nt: TGCGCCAGCAGCTTGCTTCCGTACGAGCAGTACTTC
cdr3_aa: CASSLLPYEQYF

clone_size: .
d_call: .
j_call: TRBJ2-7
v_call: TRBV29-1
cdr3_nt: TGCAGCGCCCGAAGCTCCTACGAGCAGTACTTC
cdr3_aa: CSARSSYEQYF

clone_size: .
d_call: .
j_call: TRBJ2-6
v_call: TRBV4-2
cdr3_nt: TGTGCCAGCAGCCAAGGACGGTCCTCTGGGGCCAACGTCCTGACTTTC
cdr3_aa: CASSQGRSSGANVLTF

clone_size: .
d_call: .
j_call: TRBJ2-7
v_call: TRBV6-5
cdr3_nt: TGTGCCAGCAGTTACGGAGCGGATACCTACGAGCAGTACTTC
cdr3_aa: CASSYGADTYEQYF

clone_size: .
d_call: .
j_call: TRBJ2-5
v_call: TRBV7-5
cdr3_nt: TGTGTCAGTAGACCGGGGCGAAGAGAGACCCAGTACTTC
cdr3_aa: CVSRPGRRETQYF

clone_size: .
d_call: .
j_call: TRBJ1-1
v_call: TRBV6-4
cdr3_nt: TGTGCCAGCGGGGACGGTGAAGCTTTCTTT
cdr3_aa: CASGDGEAFF

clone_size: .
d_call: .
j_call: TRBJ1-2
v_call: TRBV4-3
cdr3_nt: TGCGCCAGCAGCCAAGCCGGGGGCAGGGGTTATGGCTACACCTTC
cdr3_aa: CASSQAGGRGYGYTF

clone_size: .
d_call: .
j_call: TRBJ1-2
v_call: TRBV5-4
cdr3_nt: TGTGCCAGCAGGACGAGTTACTATGGCTACACCTTC
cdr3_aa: CASRTSYYGYTF

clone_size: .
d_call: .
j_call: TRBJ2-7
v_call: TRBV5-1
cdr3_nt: TGCGCCAGCAGTTGGCAGGGGCATTACGAGCAGTACTTC
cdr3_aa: CASSWQGHYEQYF

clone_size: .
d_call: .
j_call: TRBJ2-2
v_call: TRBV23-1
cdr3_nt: TGCGCCAGCAGTCAAGCCTTCACCGGGGAGCTGTTTTTT
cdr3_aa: CASSQAFTGELFF

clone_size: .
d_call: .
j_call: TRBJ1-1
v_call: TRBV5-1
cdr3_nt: TGCGCCAGCAGCTTGGGACTGATGAACACTGAAGCTTTCTTT
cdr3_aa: CASSLGLMNTEAFF

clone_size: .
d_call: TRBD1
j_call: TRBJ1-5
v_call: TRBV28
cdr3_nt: TGTGCCAGCAGTTCAGGACAGGGCTGGGATCAGCCCCAGCATTTT
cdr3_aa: CASSSGQGWDQPQHF

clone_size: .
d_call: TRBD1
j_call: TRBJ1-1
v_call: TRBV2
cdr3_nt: TGTGCCAGCAGTGTAAGACAGGGGGGGAACACTGAAGCTTTCTTT
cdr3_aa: CASSVRQGGNTEAFF